One sample yielded the 27 T cell receptor beta chains listed below, sequenced in a study of shared clonotypes between healthy human individuals. Naive CD8 cells comprised CD45RO-negative, CCR7-positively selected cells, excluding terminally differentiated effector memory CD45RA+ cells. Sequenced by immunoSEQ multiplex PCR; TCRdb stores in-frame clones only, minus some. Here the sample spans approximately 810,000 clones, about 92% being singletons. The sample consisted of naive CD8+ T cells sorted from blood. The receptors were sampled from a man aged 25-45 years in good health.

The rearrangement joins TRBV6-5 to TRBJ1-1, with 7 positions matching TRBD1. CDR3 length: 12 amino acids. V shed 6 bases, J shed 4 bases, and the junction held 2 bases outside the gene matches. CDR1 and CDR2 from the germline V gene are MNHEY and SVGAGI. Written as DNA, the CDR3 is TGTGCCAGCAGCGCAGGGGGCACTGAAGCTTTCTTT. Its translation is CASSAGGTEAFF.

The V and J genes are TRBV28 and TRBJ1-5; D is uncertain. This CDR3 spans 15 amino acids. The V gene lost 4 bases and the J gene lost 0 bases, with 10 bases spanning the gap. Germline-derived CDR1 and CDR2 are MDHEN and SYDVKM. The DNA for the CDR3 is TGTGCCAGCAGTTCCCCGAGGGATAGCAATCAGCCCCAGCATTTT. Its protein product is CASSSPRDSNQPQHF.

V usage is TRBV2 and J usage is TRBJ2-1, with 7 positions matching TRBD2. Germline loops: CDR1 SNHLY, CDR2 FYNNEI. This CDR3 is 14 amino acids long. V lost 8 bases to trimming and J lost 7 bases; unmatched junction nucleotides: 11. The CDR3 is CASPGGGPSNEQFF. The CDR3 region has the DNA TGTGCCAGCCCCGGGGGAGGGCCTTCGAATGAGCAGTTCTTC.

The chain links TRBV5-1 to TRBJ2-1; TRBD1 agrees at 8 bases. CDR3 length: 15 residues. The V gene end was trimmed by 4 bases and the J gene end by 6 bases; junction bases not matched to a gene: 9. The germline gives CDR1 SGHRS, CDR2 YFSETQ. The CDR3 bases are TGCGCCAGCAGCCTTCGGCAGGGGGCTATCAATGAGCAGTTCTTC. Amino acids: CASSLRQGAINEQFF. Using reference TRBV5-1 and TRBJ2-1 for the parts outside the CDR3, the full variable domain is KAGVTQTPRYLIKTRGQQVTLSCSPISGHRSVSWYQQTPGQGLQFLFEYFSETQRNKGNFPGRFSGRQFSNSRSEMNVSTLELGDSALYLCASSLRQGAINEQFFGPGTRLTVL.

The chain recombines TRBV9 with TRBJ1-2; D unclear. CDR3 length: 13 residues. V gave up 3 bases and J gave up 4 bases, with 10 bases separating them. CDR1 SGDLS and CDR2 YYNGEE come from the germline V gene. The CDR3 bases are TGTGCCAGCAGCGCTTCCGTTCTCTATGGCTACACCTTC. This gives the protein CASSASVLYGYTF. The full variable domain, with the rest looked up from reference TRBV9 and TRBJ1-2, is DSGVTQTPKHLITATGQRVTLRCSPRSGDLSVYWYQQSLDQGLQFLIQYYNGEERAKGNILERFSAQQFPDLHSELNLSSLELGDSALYFCASSASVLYGYTFGSGTRLTVV.

This clone was observed once. The chain uses TRBV29-1 and TRBJ2-3, with D unclear. Per germline, CDR1 SQVTM and CDR2 ANQGSEA. Deletions cut 0 bases from V and 0 bases from J, with 13 bases between. CDR3 length equals 16 residues. CDR3 nucleotide sequence: TGCAGCGTTGAAGATAGGCAAGAGACTAGCACAGATACGCAGTATTTT. Translation: CSVEDRQETSTDTQYF.

This clone was detected once. The V call is TRBV27, the J call TRBJ2-1; 7 bases agree with TRBD2. The CDR3 is made up of 14 amino acids. The germline gives CDR1 MNHEY, CDR2 SMNVEV (reference sequence). V gave up 6 bases and J gave up 9 bases; unmatched junction bases: 11. The CDR3 loop is CASSSGLEWVEQFF. CDR3 nucleotide sequence: TGTGCCAGCAGCTCCGGACTAGAGTGGGTTGAGCAGTTCTTC.

The chain has TRBV6-1 and TRBJ2-7, with D hard to call. Per the germline V gene, CDR1 is MNHNS and CDR2 is SASEGT. Trimming shortened V by 1 base and J by 2 bases, and 12 bases separated the two germline ends. CDR3 size: 15 residues. Written as DNA, the CDR3 is TGTGCCAGCAGTGAAGTTGTGGGATACGCCTACGAGCAGTACTTC. It encodes CASSEVVGYAYEQYF.

J is TRBJ2-7 and V is TRBV7-9; D is ambiguous. The CDR3 spans 11 residues. Trimming shortened V by 2 bases and J by 5 bases, and 4 bases separated the two germline ends. Germline V gene data show CDR1 as SEHNR and CDR2 as FQNEAQ (reference sequence). The CDR3 here is CASSLLHEQYF. The CDR3 bases are TGTGCCAGCAGCTTACTCCACGAGCAGTACTTC.

With respect to this clone: Germline is not matched at one junction end, which may reflect a read error. V is TRBV7-9 and J is TRBJ2-1; 7 bases agree with TRBD1. The CDR3 consists of 15 residues. Per the germline V gene, CDR1 is SEHNR and CDR2 is FQNEAQ (reference sequence). CDR3 protein: CASSYDRDANNEQFF. DNA for the CDR3: TGTGCCAGCAGCTACGACAGGGACGCTAACAATGAACAGTTCTTC. Based on the CDR3 plus reference TRBV7-9 and TRBJ2-1, the full variable domain is DTGVSQNPRHKITKRGQNVTFRCDPISEHNRLYWYRQTLGQGPEFLTYFQNEAQLEKSRLLSDRFSAERPKGSFSTLEIQRTEQGDSAMYLCASSYDRDANNEQFFGPGTRLTVL.

In this sample, this clone turned up once. The chain employs TRBV9 and TRBJ2-5; 8 positions match TRBD1. Trimming removed 0 bases from V and 2 bases from J; junction bases left unmatched: 6. Germline V lookup: CDR1 SGDLS, CDR2 YYNGEE. The CDR3 spans 16 residues. Here the CDR3 DNA reads TGTGCCAGCAGCGTAGAAGGGACAGGTGCTCAAGAGACCCAGTACTTC. Protein sequence: CASSVEGTGAQETQYF.

The CDR3 DNA reads as TGTGCCTGGAGTGTACTGCCCGGCAGGGGGAACACTGAAGCTTTCTTT. Amino acid sequence: CAWSVLPGRGNTEAFF. The gene calls are TRBV30 and TRBJ1-1, with D possibly TRBD1 on 6 matching bases. Deletions cut 0 bases from V and 1 base from J, with 15 bases between. CDR3 length: 16 residues. Germline lookup yields CDR1 GTSNPN and CDR2 SVGIG (reference sequence).

The gene calls are TRBV11-3 and TRBJ1-1, with 9 bases fitting TRBD1. The ends lost 3 bases at V and 0 bases at J; junction bases unmatched: 17. Looked up from germline, CDR1 is SGHNT and CDR2 is YENEEA. This CDR3 is built from 20 residues. The CDR3 DNA sequence: TGTGCCAGCAGCTTGGGGTGGGGTCCCGGGACAGGGAGGTTGAACACTGAAGCTTTCTTT. Amino acids: CASSLGWGPGTGRLNTEAFF.

The CDR3, as DNA: TGTGCCAGCAGCTCAAGGACAGAACACTACGAGCAGTACTTC. Residues: CASSSRTEHYEQYF. This chain connects TRBV7-6 to TRBJ2-7; maybe TRBD1 (6 bases). Trimming removed 4 bases at V and 3 bases at J, with 13 bases between. Per germline, CDR1 SGHVS and CDR2 FNYEAQ. This CDR3 has 14 amino acids.

This chain joins TRBV7-2 and TRBJ2-3; the match to TRBD2 covers 7 bases. The J segment lost 8 bases and the V segment lost 2 bases, leaving 13 bases of the junction unmatched. There are 16 residues in the CDR3. Germline V gene data show CDR1 as SGHTA and CDR2 as FQGNSA. The CDR3, as DNA: TGTGCCAGCAGCTTAAGGAGGGCGGGAGAGTCGGCTACGCAGTATTTT. This codes for CASSLRRAGESATQYF.

This clone was found a few times. The chain links TRBV15 to TRBJ2-1, with D perhaps TRBD2 (6 bases). V was shortened by 6 bases and J by 8 bases, with 14 bases between the two germline ends. The germline gives CDR1 LNHNV, CDR2 YYDKDF (reference sequence). This CDR3 is built from 13 residues. The CDR3 DNA reads as TGTGCCACCAGTGGAGGGTTGGGCTATGAGCAGTTCTTC. It encodes CATSGGLGYEQFF.

The rearrangement links TRBV7-2 to TRBJ2-7, with D hard to call. Per the germline V gene, CDR1 is SGHTA and CDR2 is FQGNSA. This CDR3 region has 17 residues. The V end was cut by 0 bases, the J end by 2 bases, with 17 bases between. Here the CDR3 reads CASSLAPSWTLTYEQYF. CDR3 nucleotide sequence: TGTGCCAGCAGCTTAGCTCCGTCGTGGACCCTAACCTACGAGCAGTACTTC.

The V and J genes are TRBV28 and TRBJ1-5; a possible D gene is TRBD1 (5 bases). Per the germline V gene, CDR1 is MDHEN and CDR2 is SYDVKM. Trimming took off 4 bases at V and 0 bases at J, with 10 bases between the two ends. CDR3 length: 15 amino acids. The CDR3 nucleotides read TGTGCCAGCAGTTCTACAGGTAATAGCAATCAGCCCCAGCATTTT. Its protein product is CASSSTGNSNQPQHF.

The J gene is TRBJ2-7, the V gene TRBV27, with 9 bases aligning to TRBD1. The CDR3 is 13 residues long. Germline assignment: CDR1 MNHEY and CDR2 SMNVEV (reference sequence). V shed 9 bases, J shed 1 base, and the junction held 4 bases outside the gene matches. CDR3 protein: CASSGTGSYEQYF. The CDR3 region has the DNA TGTGCCAGTTCCGGGACAGGGTCCTACGAGCAGTACTTC.

The rearrangement joins TRBV7-9 to TRBJ2-5; D call uncertain. CDR3 length equals 14 residues. Trimming took 1 base from V and 3 from J, leaving 9 bases between them. Germline CDR1 SEHNR, CDR2 FQNEAQ (reference sequence). The CDR3 DNA sequence: TGTGCCAGCAGCTTAGTTTTAGGAAAAGAGACCCAGTACTTC. Protein product: CASSLVLGKETQYF.

The V call is TRBV13, the J call TRBJ2-5; no definite D call. The V end lost 2 bases, the J end lost 4 bases, and 8 bases lay between the germline ends. Germline values: CDR1 PRHDT, CDR2 FYEKMQ (reference sequence). The CDR3 totals 13 residues. The CDR3 bases are TGTGCCAGCAGCTTAAAAGGAAGAGAGACCCAGTACTTC. Translating gives CASSLKGRETQYF.

CDR3: CASSYWTGPDTEAFF. CDR3 DNA sequence: TGTGCCAGCAGTTATTGGACCGGGCCAGACACTGAAGCTTTCTTT. The chain employs TRBV7-8 and TRBJ1-1; D remains unclear. This CDR3 has 15 amino acids. Trimming took off 6 bases at V and 3 bases at J, with 17 bases between the two ends. CDR1 SGHVS and CDR2 FQNEAQ come from the germline V gene. Based on the CDR3 plus reference TRBV7-8 and TRBJ1-1, the full variable domain is GAGVSQSPRYKVAKRGQDVALRCDPISGHVSLFWYQQALGQGPEFLTYFQNEAQLDKSGLPSDRFFAERPEGSVSTLKIQRTQQEDSAVYLCASSYWTGPDTEAFFGQGTRLTVV.

This clone turned up a few times. The CDR3 sequence is CASSESGVRGNTIYF. CDR3 coding DNA: TGTGCCAGCAGTGAATCGGGGGTGAGAGGAAACACCATATATTTT. The chain uses TRBV2 and TRBJ1-3; TRBD1 is a possible D gene (5 bases). The V gene's germline CDR1 is SNHLY and CDR2 FYNNEI. The CDR3 is made up of 15 amino acids. Trimming cost V 2 bases and J 4 bases, with 12 bases left between them.

This clone was recorded once. Relative to the germline gene, one junction end is altered; a read error may explain this. This chain joins TRBV7-7 and TRBJ2-3; tentatively, D is TRBD2 (6 bases). The germline V gene has CDR1 SSHAT and CDR2 FNYEAQ (reference sequence). This CDR3 comprises 16 residues. CDR3 in DNA: TGTGCTAGCAGCTTTTGGAGGGCCCCGAGCACAGATACGCAGTATTTT. It translates to CASSFWRAPSTDTQYF.

The chain couples TRBV7-9 to TRBJ2-3; 10 bases align to TRBD2. This CDR3 is built from 15 residues. After removal of 2 bases from V and 11 bases from J, the junction contained 10 bases not matched to a gene. Germline V gene lookup returns CDR1 SEHNR and CDR2 FQNEAQ (reference sequence). The CDR3 protein is CASSLQAGGPTRQYF. As DNA, the CDR3 is TGTGCCAGCAGCTTACAAGCGGGAGGGCCCACTAGGCAGTATTTT.

The rearrangement joins TRBV7-9 to TRBJ2-7, with a weak D call TRBD2 (5 bases). The germline V gene has CDR1 SEHNR and CDR2 FQNEAQ (reference sequence). The ends were cut back, 5 bases at V and 6 bases at J, with 8 bases in the middle. The CDR3 has 11 residues. The CDR3 DNA is TGTGCCAGCAGCCCCGCGGGCGAGCAGTACTTC. Its translation is CASSPAGEQYF.

The chain has TRBV28 and TRBJ2-7; weak D call: TRBD2 (6 bases). Trimming pared 8 bases from V and 2 bases from J, leaving 19 bases between. This CDR3 comprises 15 residues. Germline loops: CDR1 MDHEN, CDR2 SYDVKM. CDR3 nucleotide sequence: TGTGCCAGCCTTAGCGCGCGGGATTTCGCCTACGAGCAGTACTTC. It yields the protein CASLSARDFAYEQYF.